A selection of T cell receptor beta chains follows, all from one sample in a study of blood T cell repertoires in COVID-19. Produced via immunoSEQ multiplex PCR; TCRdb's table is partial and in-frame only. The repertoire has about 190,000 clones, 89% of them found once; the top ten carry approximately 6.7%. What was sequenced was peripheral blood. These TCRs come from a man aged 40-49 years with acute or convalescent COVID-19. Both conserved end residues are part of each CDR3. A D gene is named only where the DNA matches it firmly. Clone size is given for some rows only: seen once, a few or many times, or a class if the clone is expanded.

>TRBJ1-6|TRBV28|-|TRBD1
CASSRRTGNNSPLHF
TGTGCCAGCAGTCGGAGGACAGGGAATAATTCACCCCTCCACTTT
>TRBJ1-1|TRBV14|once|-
CASNVGQNTEAFF
TGTGCCAGCAACGTCGGACAGAACACTGAAGCTTTCTTT
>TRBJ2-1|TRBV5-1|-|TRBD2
CASSLDGGAPEQFF
TGCGCCAGCAGCTTGGACGGGGGGGCCCCTGAGCAGTTCTTC
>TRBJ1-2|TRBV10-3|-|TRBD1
CAIPARQGAEGYTF
TGTGCCATCCCGGCGAGACAGGGGGCAGAAGGCTACACCTTC
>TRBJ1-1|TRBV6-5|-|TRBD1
CASSKGQGIAEAFF
TGTGCCAGCAGTAAGGGACAGGGAATCGCTGAAGCTTTCTTT
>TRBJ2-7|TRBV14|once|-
CASSPRPSGTYEQYF
TGTGCCAGCAGCCCCCGGCCCAGCGGAACCTACGAGCAGTACTTC
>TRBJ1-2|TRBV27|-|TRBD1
CASGVPQTGYTF
TGTGCCAGCGGCGTACCCCAGACAGGGTACACCTTC
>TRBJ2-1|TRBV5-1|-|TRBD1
CASSLVRQGADEQFF
TGCGCCAGCAGCTTGGTGAGACAGGGGGCCGATGAGCAGTTCTTC
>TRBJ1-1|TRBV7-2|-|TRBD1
CASSRQGTEAFF
TGTGCCAGCAGCCGACAGGGGACTGAAGCTTTCTTT
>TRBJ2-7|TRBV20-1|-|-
CSASRVPYEQYF
TGCAGTGCTAGTCGGGTCCCCTACGAGCAGTACTTC
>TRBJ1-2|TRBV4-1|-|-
CASSQPRSGFYGYTF
TGCGCCAGCAGCCAACCTCGATCCGGGTTCTATGGCTACACCTTC
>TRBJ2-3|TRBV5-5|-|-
CASSGPGVLTDTQYF
TGTGCCAGCAGCGGTCCGGGGGTGCTCACAGATACGCAGTATTTT
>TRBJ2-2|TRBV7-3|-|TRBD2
CASSVAGGPPGELFF
TGTGCCAGCAGCGTAGCGGGGGGGCCCCCCGGGGAGCTGTTTTTT
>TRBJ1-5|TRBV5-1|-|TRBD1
CASSLQGTDEPQHF
TGCGCCAGCAGCTTACAGGGGACCGATGAGCCCCAGCATTTT
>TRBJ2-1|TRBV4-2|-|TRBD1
CASSQTGTGNNEQFF
TGTGCCAGCAGCCAAACCGGGACAGGGAACAATGAGCAGTTCTTC
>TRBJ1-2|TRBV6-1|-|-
CASSDGHGFGYGYTF
TGTGCCAGCAGTGACGGACACGGGTTTGGCTATGGCTACACCTTC
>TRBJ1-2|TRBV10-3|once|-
CAISEGARGGYTF
TGTGCCATCAGTGAGGGGGCCAGGGGCGGCTACACCTTC
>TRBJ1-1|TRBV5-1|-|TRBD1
CASGQTGLNTEAFF
TGCGCCAGCGGGCAGACAGGGCTGAACACTGAAGCTTTCTTT
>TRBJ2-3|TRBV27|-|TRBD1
CASSPRVTGGTDTQYF
TGTGCCAGCAGCCCACGAGTGACAGGGGGCACAGATACGCAGTATTTT
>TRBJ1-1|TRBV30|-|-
CAWSVRRGNTEAFF
TGTGCCTGGAGTGTACGCCGGGGGAACACTGAAGCTTTCTTT
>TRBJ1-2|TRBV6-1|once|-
CASSEAPGGFYGYTF
TGTGCCAGCAGTGAAGCGCCGGGAGGCTTCTATGGCTACACCTTC
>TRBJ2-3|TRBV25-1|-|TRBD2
CASSVSSGLAGTDTQYF
TGTGCCAGCAGTGTTTCGTCAGGACTAGCAGGCACAGATACGCAGTATTTT
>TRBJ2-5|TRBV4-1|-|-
CASSQSGQRETQYF
TGCGCCAGCAGCCAATCGGGTCAGAGGGAGACCCAGTACTTC
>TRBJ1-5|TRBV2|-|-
CASRETGYSNQPQHF
TGTGCCAGCAGGGAAACAGGGTATAGCAATCAGCCCCAGCATTTT
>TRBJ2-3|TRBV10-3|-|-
CAISDPDSGFADTQYF
TGTGCCATCAGTGATCCGGACAGTGGTTTCGCAGATACGCAGTATTTT
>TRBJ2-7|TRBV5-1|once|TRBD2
CASSPTSGGYEQYF
TGCGCCAGCAGCCCGACTAGCGGGGGGTACGAGCAGTACTTC
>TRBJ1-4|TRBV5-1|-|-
CASSLGRTVTNEKLFF
TGCGCCAGCAGCTTGGGTCGGACAGTAACTAATGAAAAACTGTTTTTT
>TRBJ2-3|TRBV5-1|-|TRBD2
CASSFRGDSTDTQYF
TGCGCCAGCAGCTTCCGGGGGGACAGCACAGATACGCAGTATTTT
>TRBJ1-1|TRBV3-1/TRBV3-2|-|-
CASSHGGNTEAFF
TGTGCCAGCAGCCACGGGGGGAACACTGAAGCTTTCTTT
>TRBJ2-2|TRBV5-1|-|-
CASSPLPGFNTGELFF
TGCGCCAGCAGCCCTCTACCGGGGTTTAACACCGGGGAGCTGTTTTTT
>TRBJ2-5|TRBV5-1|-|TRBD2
CASSWGFRGEQETQYF
TGCGCCAGCAGCTGGGGGTTTCGGGGGGAACAAGAGACCCAGTACTTC
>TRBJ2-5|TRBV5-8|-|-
CASSSNLQGLQETQYF
TGTGCCAGCAGCTCAAACCTACAGGGTCTACAAGAGACCCAGTACTTC
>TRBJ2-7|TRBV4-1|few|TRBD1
CASSPRPGTVTYEQYF
TGCGCCAGCAGCCCAAGGCCCGGGACAGTGACCTACGAGCAGTACTTC
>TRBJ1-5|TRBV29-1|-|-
CSVADGLLGVQPQHF
TGCAGCGTGGCCGATGGACTCCTTGGGGTTCAGCCCCAGCATTTT
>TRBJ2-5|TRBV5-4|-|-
CASSLVGGGEETQYF
TGTGCCAGCAGCTTGGTAGGCGGCGGGGAGGAGACCCAGTACTTC
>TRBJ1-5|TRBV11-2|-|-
CASSLQGSYQPQHF
TGTGCCAGCAGCTTACAGGGGAGCTATCAGCCCCAGCATTTT
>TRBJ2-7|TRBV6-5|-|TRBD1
CASSFLQGAYEQYF
TGTGCCAGCAGTTTCCTCCAGGGGGCCTACGAGCAGTACTTC
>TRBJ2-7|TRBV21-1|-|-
CARGREFPYEQYF
TGTGCCAGGGGGAGGGAATTTCCCTACGAGCAGTACTTC
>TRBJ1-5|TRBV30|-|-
CAWSVRGGQPQHF
TGTGCCTGGAGTGTACGGGGTGGCCAGCCCCAGCATTTT
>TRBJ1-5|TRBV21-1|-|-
CASSSRIPGQMYSNQPQHF
TGTGCCAGCAGCAGCCGAATTCCGGGACAAATGTATAGCAATCAGCCCCAGCATTTT
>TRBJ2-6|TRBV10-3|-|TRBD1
CAHGRDSSSGANVLTF
TGTGCCCACGGCCGGGACAGCTCCTCTGGGGCCAACGTCCTGACTTTC
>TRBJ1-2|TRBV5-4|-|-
CASSLVEDLDYGYTF
TGTGCCAGCAGCTTGGTCGAGGATCTGGACTATGGCTACACCTTC
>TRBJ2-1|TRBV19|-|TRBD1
CASSIRQGVYNEQFF
TGTGCCAGTAGTATTCGCCAGGGGGTCTACAATGAGCAGTTCTTC
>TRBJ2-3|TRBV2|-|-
CASSYRPTDTQYF
TGTGCCAGCAGTTACAGACCCACAGATACGCAGTATTTT
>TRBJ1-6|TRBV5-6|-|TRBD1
CASSTGQSNSPLHF
TGTGCCAGCAGCACGGGACAGTCAAATTCACCCCTCCACTTT